The 26 T cell receptor beta chains below were found in one sample sequenced in a study of T cells in Graves' hyperthyroidism and ophthalmopathy. Researchers took RNA transcripts and amplified the TCR beta CDR3 regions from them. The HTBI primer set drove a first-round RT-PCR of the TCR CDR3. TCRdb re-called the multiplex PCR reads through MiXCR, storing one row per CDR3 protein. The data show approximately 200,000 distinct CDR3 sequences, about a sixth seen once. Sequenced material: blood. The receptors were sampled from a man in his forties with Graves' hyperthyroidism.

The V gene is TRBV5-1, the J gene TRBJ2-6, with D uncertain. Trimming removed 4 bases from V and 0 bases from J, with 17 bases in between. Germline CDR1 is SGHRS and CDR2 is YFSETQ. The CDR3 is 18 amino acids. The CDR3 DNA reads as TGCGCCAGCAGCCTTTCCACCACGATCAGCTCTGGGGCCAACGTCCTGACTTTC. Encoded protein: CASSLSTTISSGANVLTF.

V and J are TRBV9 and TRBJ2-7, with a possible D match to TRBD1 (6 bases). The V gene lost 4 bases and the J gene lost 2 bases, with 16 bases spanning the gap. The CDR3 covers 15 residues. Germline V CDR1 and CDR2: SGDLS, YYNGEE. The CDR3 loop is CASSLSGEETYEQYF. The DNA for the CDR3 is TGTGCCAGCAGCTTATCAGGGGAAGAGACCTACGAGCAGTACTTC.

The CDR3 reads CASSQGGRVVRTEAFF. The CDR3 bases are TGTGCCAGCAGCCAAGGAGGCAGGGTAGTACGCACTGAAGCTTTCTTT. The chain combines TRBV4-2 with TRBJ1-1; D may be TRBD1 (5 bases). V was clipped by 1 base and J by 4 bases, with 16 bases between them. Per germline, CDR1 LGHNA and CDR2 YNFKEQ. The CDR3 loop spans 16 amino acids.

This clonotype was counted ten times or more. This chain uses TRBV2 with TRBJ2-7, with TRBD1 identical over 8 bases. CDR3 length: 14 residues. With V trimmed by 7 bases and J by 0 bases, 5 bases remained unmatched. Per germline, CDR1 SNHLY and CDR2 FYNNEI. CDR3 sequence reads: CASKPGQASYEQYF. The CDR3 nucleotides are TGTGCCAGCAAACCGGGACAGGCCTCCTACGAGCAGTACTTC.

Here the CDR3 DNA reads TGTGCCAGCGTCCCGGGACAGGGGACCAGTGAAAAACTGTTTTTT. Its translation: CASVPGQGTSEKLFF. The gene calls are TRBV25-1 and TRBJ1-4, with 10 bases matching TRBD1. This CDR3 is built from 15 residues. Per germline, CDR1 MGHDK and CDR2 SYGVNS. Germline trimming cut 8 bases from V and 7 bases from J; bases unmatched to any gene: 10.

This clonotype was counted between two and nine times. The gene calls are TRBV6-1 and TRBJ2-1; D is possibly TRBD2 (6 bases). This CDR3 is 15 amino acids long. Germline V gene lookup returns CDR1 MNHNS and CDR2 SASEGT. V was shortened by 6 bases and J by 8 bases, with 20 bases between the two germline ends. The CDR3 DNA reads TGTGCCAGCAGAGGATCTCGCGGGGCTCTGGATGAGCAGTTCTTC. Translated: CASRGSRGALDEQFF.

Ten or more counts support this clonotype. This rearrangement joins TRBV20-1 to TRBJ1-3; D might be TRBD1 (6 bases). V was shortened by 5 bases and J by 2 bases, with 19 bases between the two germline ends. CDR1 DFQATT and CDR2 SNEGSKA come from the germline V gene (reference sequence). The CDR3 loop spans 16 amino acids. In DNA, the CDR3 is TGCAGTGCTCCGACTCTCCCACAGGGCCCTGGAAACACCATATATTTT. Its protein is CSAPTLPQGPGNTIYF.

This clonotype came up many times. The chain recombines TRBV18 with TRBJ2-4; 9 nucleotides align to TRBD1. The J segment lost 6 bases and the V segment lost 0 bases, leaving 6 bases of the junction unmatched. The germline V gene has CDR1 KGHSH and CDR2 LQKENI. The CDR3 has 16 residues. CDR3 bases: TGTGCCAGCTCACCACCGTCGGGACAGGGTTTAAACATTCAGTACTTC. Protein product: CASSPPSGQGLNIQYF.

This clonotype was picked up many times. This chain links TRBV27 with TRBJ2-1; D may be TRBD2 (7 bases). Germline V lookup: CDR1 MNHEY, CDR2 SMNVEV (reference sequence). V dropped 6 bases and J dropped 5 bases, with 17 bases sitting between them. The length of the CDR3 is 15 residues. DNA of the CDR3: TGTGCCAGCAGCCCGTCGGGGGGCTACCACAATGAGCAGTTCTTC. This gives the protein CASSPSGGYHNEQFF.

J is TRBJ2-5 and V is TRBV3-1; 9 positions match TRBD2. CDR1 is LGHDT, CDR2 YNNKEL, per germline (reference sequence). The CDR3 is made up of 13 amino acids. J was trimmed by 4 bases and V by 7 bases; bases with no gene match: 4. CDR3 loop: CASTPSGVETQYF. The CDR3, as DNA: TGTGCCAGCACACCTAGCGGGGTAGAGACCCAGTACTTC.

V gene TRBV9 combines with J gene TRBJ2-2, with 10 nucleotides matching TRBD2. V was clipped by 3 bases and J by 2 bases; unmatched bases: 7. The CDR3 is 17 amino acids. Germline-derived CDR1 and CDR2 are SGDLS and YYNGEE. CDR3 protein: CASSAILAGTNTGELFF. The DNA for the CDR3 is TGTGCCAGCAGCGCCATACTAGCGGGGACTAACACCGGGGAGCTGTTTTTT.

The rearrangement links TRBV5-1 to TRBJ1-6, with a possible D match to TRBD1 (5 bases). Germline V CDR1 and CDR2: SGHRS, YFSETQ. V was clipped by 2 bases and J by 4 bases, with 7 bases between them. The CDR3 consists of 14 residues. As DNA, the CDR3 is TGCGCCAGCAGCTTCACAGGTTATAATTCACCCCTCCACTTT. It is translated as CASSFTGYNSPLHF.

The table lists this clonotype with many counts. The V and J genes are TRBV9 and TRBJ2-7, with 7 positions matching TRBD1. The V gene end was trimmed by 0 bases and the J gene end by 7 bases; junction bases not matched to a gene: 4. In germline, CDR1 is SGDLS, CDR2 YYNGEE. This CDR3 spans 13 amino acids. The CDR3 DNA reads as TGTGCCAGCAGCGTAGGTCACAGGGGTGAGCAGTACTTC. This translates into CASSVGHRGEQYF.

The sample holds many counts of this clonotype. The chain links TRBV28 to TRBJ2-1, with 11 bases fitting TRBD1. The CDR3 spans 13 residues. Germline CDR1 is MDHEN and CDR2 is SYDVKM. V lost 4 bases and J lost 14; bases outside the gene matches: 7. CDR3 coding DNA: TGTGCCAGCAGTTGGACAGGGGGCTCTGGCAAGTTCTTC. Translation gives CASSWTGGSGKFF.

The rearrangement joins TRBV5-6 to TRBJ2-5; D is perhaps TRBD1 or TRBD2 (5 bases each). Trimming took off 3 bases at V and 5 bases at J, with 14 bases between the two ends. The V gene's germline CDR1 is SGHDT and CDR2 YYEEEE. The CDR3 covers 14 residues. The DNA of the CDR3 is TGTGCCAGCAGCTGGTCCGGGACCCGGGAGACCCAGTACTTC. Translated, it gives CASSWSGTRETQYF. The full variable domain, its missing parts supplied by reference TRBV5-6 and TRBJ2-5, is DAGVTQSPTHLIKTRGQQVTLRCSPKSGHDTVSWYQQALGQGPQFIFQYYEEEERQRGNFPDRFSGHQFPNYSSELNVNALLLGDSALYLCASSWSGTRETQYFGPGTRLLVL.

V and J are TRBV10-1 and TRBJ1-4; D ambiguous. V was pared by 6 bases and J by 7 bases, with 18 bases between. The CDR3 has 15 residues. The germline V gene encodes CDR1 WNHNN and CDR2 SYGVQD (reference sequence). The CDR3 sequence: CASSDSEKDGEKLFF. In nucleotides, the CDR3 is TGCGCCAGCAGCGATTCAGAAAAAGACGGTGAAAAACTGTTTTTT.

This clonotype was picked up many times. This chain uses TRBV2 with TRBJ1-6; no reliable D call. In germline, CDR1 is SNHLY, CDR2 FYNNEI. The CDR3 totals 13 residues. The ends were cut back, 7 bases at V and 8 bases at J, with 12 bases in the middle. CDR3 coding DNA: TGTGCCAGCAAGAGCGGGCGAGATTCACCCCTCCACTTT. This sequence encodes CASKSGRDSPLHF.

This clonotype was seen at least ten times. The V and J genes are TRBV5-5 and TRBJ2-2, with unresolved D. Per the germline V gene, CDR1 is SGHKS and CDR2 is YYEKEE (reference sequence). The V end lost 4 bases, the J end lost 6 bases, and 10 bases lay between the germline ends. The CDR3 extends over 13 amino acids. The CDR3 loop is CASSTAGSGELFF. CDR3 DNA sequence: TGTGCCAGCAGCACGGCCGGGTCCGGGGAGCTGTTTTTT.

The chain employs TRBV12-3 or TRBV12-4 and TRBJ2-1; 11 nucleotides match TRBD2. The DNA end favors TRBJ2-7, so the J call may be wrong. This CDR3 contains 14 residues. CDR3 sequence reads: CASSSTSGVGEQYF. Written as DNA, the CDR3 is TGTGCCAGCAGTTCGACTAGCGGGGTAGGTGAGCAGTACTTC.

CDR3 protein: CAWSVQVTNGYTF. CDR3 bases: TGTGCCTGGAGTGTACAGGTCACGAATGGCTACACCTTC. The gene calls are TRBV30 and TRBJ1-2, with D possibly being TRBD1 (5 bases). V lost 0 bases to trimming and J lost 6 bases, with 11 bases between them. The CDR3 has 13 residues. Germline V gives CDR1 GTSNPN, CDR2 SVGIG (reference sequence).

This clonotype was observed at least ten times. The CDR3 spells CSALRIGAAETQYF. The CDR3 nucleotides are TGCAGTGCTCTACGGATCGGGGCAGCAGAGACCCAGTACTTC. The J gene is TRBJ2-5, the V gene TRBV20-1, with D perhaps given as TRBD1 or TRBD2 (5 bases each). CDR3 length: 14 residues. Deletions cut 5 bases from V and 4 bases from J, with 17 bases between. CDR1 is DFQATT, CDR2 SNEGSKA, per germline (reference sequence).

This clonotype was recorded at least ten times. The chain employs TRBV3-2 and TRBJ2-1; TRBD2 was called by the table and not checked on the DNA. TRBV3-2 is annotated as a pseudogene. The length of the CDR3 is 17 residues. The CDR3 reads CASSQDLSGGPYHEQFF. The CDR3 DNA sequence: TGTGCCAGCAGCCAAGATCTGAGCGGGGGTCCCTACCATGAGCAGTTCTTC.

This clonotype was picked up many times. The chain uses TRBV7-2 and TRBJ2-5, with 12 bases aligning to TRBD2. CDR1 is SGHTA and CDR2 is FQGNSA in the germline V gene. Trimming took 1 base from V and 5 from J; bases not matched to a gene: 11. This CDR3 is 18 amino acids long. CDR3 in amino acids: CASSLGGTSGLGGETQYF. DNA of the CDR3: TGTGCCAGCAGCTTAGGGGGGACTAGCGGGTTAGGTGGGGAGACCCAGTACTTC.

This chain uses TRBV7-3 with TRBJ2-5, with 8 bases lining up with TRBD2. This CDR3 is built from 15 residues. The V gene's germline CDR1 is SGHTA and CDR2 FQGTGA. The V gene end was trimmed by 8 bases and the J gene end by 4 bases; junction bases not matched to a gene: 12. The CDR3 nucleotides are TGTGCCAGCGCCCGCCTGGCGGGGGGATTAGAGACCCAGTACTTC. Its protein product is CASARLAGGLETQYF.

This clonotype was seen a few times. This chain links TRBV4-2 with TRBJ1-6; D remains unclear. The CDR3 consists of 12 residues. Germline V gives CDR1 LGHNA, CDR2 YNFKEQ. V lost 7 bases, J lost 5 bases, and 6 bases lay in between. As DNA, the CDR3 is TGTGCCAGCAATTTGGATAATTCACCCCTCCACTTT. Protein product: CASNLDNSPLHF.

A word on this clonotype: At one of its ends the junction is not consistent with the germline gene, which may arise from a read error. The chain joins TRBV18 to TRBJ1-1; D is ambiguous. The germline V gene encodes CDR1 KGHSH and CDR2 LQKENI. This CDR3 comprises 16 residues. The CDR3 protein is CVSSGYGSLMNTEAFF. CDR3 nucleotide sequence: TGTGTCAGCTCCGGTTACGGCAGTCTAATGAACACTGAAGCTTTCTTT.